Listed here are 24 T cell receptor beta chains from one sample, sequenced in a study of radiotherapy plus CTLA-4 blockade in lung cancer. Some clones are missing from TCRdb's copy, which holds only in-frame ones; the method was immunoSEQ multiplex PCR. The top ten clones hold less than 3.5% of a sample with 23,000 or so clones, around 70% of them seen once. The source was peripheral blood, collected from a patient treated with radiotherapy plus ipilimumab. The receptors derive from a human donor with non-small cell lung cancer whose response to radiotherapy plus ipilimumab could not be evaluated.

The V call is TRBV25-1, the J call TRBJ2-7, with 9 bases fitting TRBD1. V dropped 6 bases and J dropped 6; count of bases not matched to a gene: 15. In germline, CDR1 is MGHDK, CDR2 SYGVNS. This CDR3 is built from 16 residues. The CDR3 region is CASRGREGTGIGEQYF. The CDR3 DNA sequence: TGTGCCAGCAGGGGCAGGGAGGGGACAGGGATTGGCGAGCAGTACTTC.

The CDR3 bases are TGTGCCATCAGCCCCTCGGTAGAGCAGTACTTC. Translated, it gives CAISPSVEQYF. This chain links TRBV10-3 with TRBJ2-7; D remains ambiguous. V was shortened by 6 bases and J by 7 bases, with 10 bases between the two germline ends. Germline assignment: CDR1 ENHRY and CDR2 SYGVKD. The CDR3 covers 11 residues.

The rearrangement joins TRBV6-6 to TRBJ2-3, with 7 bases that match TRBD2. Trimming removed 4 bases from V and 3 bases from J; junction bases left unmatched: 7. CDR3 length equals 15 residues. Germline loops: CDR1 MNHNY, CDR2 SVGAGI (reference sequence). The CDR3 DNA reads TGTGCCAGCAGTTTCGGCGGGAGTGGAACAGATACGCAGTATTTT. Encoded protein: CASSFGGSGTDTQYF.

This clone was detected only a few times. The chain links TRBV2 to TRBJ2-4, with 10 positions matching TRBD1. The CDR3 is made up of 16 amino acids. The germline V gene has CDR1 SNHLY and CDR2 FYNNEI. V shed 6 bases and J 2 bases; nucleotides not matched to a gene: 7. Written as DNA, the CDR3 is TGTGCCAGCAGCTCTGGACAGGGGGGACCCAAAAACATTCAGTACTTC. Its protein product is CASSSGQGGPKNIQYF.

The chain links TRBV28 to TRBJ1-5; 8 bases match TRBD1. CDR1 and CDR2 from the germline V gene are MDHEN and SYDVKM. Trimming at V came to 3 bases and at J to 7 bases, leaving 14 bases not matched to a gene. This CDR3 comprises 17 residues. The CDR3 protein is CASSLITLTGGNQPQHF. CDR3 coding DNA: TGTGCCAGCAGTTTGATCACACTCACAGGGGGGAACCAGCCCCAGCATTTT.

This clone was recorded a few times. The chain joins TRBV5-1 to TRBJ2-7; D is unclear. Between the trimmed V and J ends, which lost 4 bases and 6 bases, there was a span of 11 bases. The CDR3 spans 12 residues. CDR1 is SGHRS, CDR2 YFSETQ, per germline. CDR3 sequence reads: CASSLYPGEQYF. CDR3 sequence (DNA): TGCGCCAGCAGCCTCTATCCCGGCGAGCAGTACTTC.

The chain recombines TRBV7-8 with TRBJ1-2; 7 nucleotides match TRBD1. Losses at the gene ends were 5 bases for V and 0 bases for J; bases not matched to a gene: 9. In germline, CDR1 is SGHVS, CDR2 FQNEAQ. There are 16 residues in the CDR3. Here the CDR3 DNA reads TGTGCCAGCAGCGTAGGGGACAGACCCTCTAACTATGGCTACACCTTC. It translates to CASSVGDRPSNYGYTF.

This chain uses TRBV27 with TRBJ1-2; weak D call: TRBD1 (5 bases). Per the germline V gene, CDR1 is MNHEY and CDR2 is SMNVEV (reference sequence). V shed 6 bases and J shed 7 bases, with 18 bases lying between them. This CDR3 is built from 14 residues. CDR3 amino acids: CASSTGRGRGGYTF. The CDR3 region has the DNA TGTGCCAGCAGCACGGGGAGGGGTAGGGGTGGCTACACCTTC.

This rearrangement joins TRBV7-2 to TRBJ2-3; D is possibly TRBD2 (5 bases). V lost 5 bases and J lost 2, with 11 bases in between. The CDR3 runs 14 residues. Germline-derived CDR1 and CDR2 are SGHTA and FQGNSA. The CDR3 loop is CASSPGSLTDTQYF. CDR3 in DNA: TGTGCCAGCAGCCCGGGGTCGCTCACAGATACGCAGTATTTT. The variable domain in full, completed from reference TRBV7-2 and TRBJ2-3, reads GAGVSQSPSNKVTEKGKDVELRCDPISGHTALYWYRQSLGQGLEFLIYFQGNSAPDKSGLPSDRFSAERTGGSVSTLTIQRTQQEDSAVYLCASSPGSLTDTQYFGPGTRLTVL.

The CDR3 region has the DNA TGTGCCAGTAGTATAGTTCCGGGGTTCGTGGGCAATGAGCAGTTCTTC. It codes for CASSIVPGFVGNEQFF. The chain is built from TRBV19 and TRBJ2-1; possible D gene TRBD2, 5 bases. CDR1 and CDR2 (germline): LNHDA, SQIVND (reference sequence). There are 16 residues in the CDR3. V was shortened by 1 base and J by 6 bases, with 16 bases between the two germline ends.

This clone was counted a few times. The V and J genes are TRBV19 and TRBJ1-2; possible D gene TRBD1, 5 bases. The CDR3 loop spans 13 amino acids. The germline V gene has CDR1 LNHDA and CDR2 SQIVND (reference sequence). V lost 6 bases and J lost 4, with 12 bases in between. Here the CDR3 DNA reads TGTGCCAGTAGGGAAACCAGGGCCTATGGCTACACCTTC. Translation: CASRETRAYGYTF.

V usage is TRBV6-5 and J usage is TRBJ2-7, with D perhaps TRBD2 (6 bases). This CDR3 has 15 residues. Trimming took off 0 bases at V and 4 bases at J, with 13 bases between the two ends. Germline V gives CDR1 MNHEY, CDR2 SVGAGI. CDR3 protein: CASSYSDGSRYEQYF. In DNA, the CDR3 is TGTGCCAGCAGTTACTCGGACGGGAGTCGGTACGAGCAGTACTTC.

Only a few counts were recorded for this clone. The identical CDR3 is also encoded by other nucleotide sequences in the sample. The J gene is TRBJ2-6, the V gene TRBV29-1; 7 positions agree with TRBD1. Germline assignment: CDR1 SQVTM and CDR2 ANQGSEA. After removal of 6 bases from V and 4 bases from J, the junction contained 6 bases not matched to a gene. The CDR3 is 14 residues long. CDR3 region: CSVSKGAGANVLTF. The DNA of the CDR3 is TGCAGCGTGAGTAAGGGGGCCGGGGCCAACGTCCTGACTTTC.

This clone appeared once. The chain couples TRBV9 to TRBJ1-1, with 8 bases that match TRBD1. Germline loops: CDR1 SGDLS, CDR2 YYNGEE. The J segment lost 3 bases and the V segment lost 2 bases, leaving 3 bases of the junction unmatched. The CDR3 runs to 14 residues. DNA of the CDR3: TGTGCCAGCAGCGTCGGACAGGGTGACACTGAAGCTTTCTTT. This sequence encodes CASSVGQGDTEAFF.

The V call is TRBV5-4, the J call TRBJ2-3, with 7 bases fitting TRBD1. This CDR3 contains 15 residues. V shed 9 bases and J 0 bases; nucleotides not matched to a gene: 10. CDR1 and CDR2 from the germline V gene are SGHNT and YYREEE (reference sequence). CDR3 residues: CATRREGQSTDTQYF. The CDR3, as DNA: TGTGCCACAAGGAGAGAGGGACAGAGCACAGATACGCAGTATTTT.

This clone was seen more than once but under ten times. The CDR3: CASSQGVAGWGDEQYF. The DNA for the CDR3 is TGCGCCAGCAGCCAAGGGGTAGCGGGATGGGGGGACGAGCAGTACTTC. The chain links TRBV5-1 to TRBJ2-7; 8 nucleotides match TRBD2. With 4 bases clipped from V and 5 bases from J, the junction kept 14 bases outside the gene matches. The length of the CDR3 is 16 residues. CDR1 and CDR2 (germline): SGHRS, YFSETQ.

The chain has TRBV28 and TRBJ1-5; 9 bases align to TRBD1. The V and J ends lost 8 bases and 1 base, in that order; junction bases with no gene match: 3. Germline CDR1 reads MDHEN; CDR2 reads SYDVKM. This CDR3 has 14 residues. The CDR3 DNA reads as TGTGCCAGCCGCGGGACAGGGAGCAATCAGCCCCAGCATTTT. It translates to CASRGTGSNQPQHF.

This rearrangement joins TRBV7-9 to TRBJ2-5; no firm D call. Trimming removed 5 bases at V and 4 bases at J, with 11 bases between. The germline CDR1 and CDR2 sequences are SEHNR and FQNEAQ (reference sequence). The CDR3 contains 13 residues. The CDR3 sequence is CASSGPGGETQYF. The CDR3 coding sequence is TGTGCCAGCAGCGGTCCTGGCGGAGAGACCCAGTACTTC.

The V and J genes are TRBV9 and TRBJ2-5; 10 nucleotides agree with TRBD2. This CDR3 has 16 amino acids. CDR1 and CDR2 (germline): SGDLS, YYNGEE. The V segment lost 2 bases and the J segment 1 base; nucleotides outside the gene matches: 5. The CDR3 nucleotides are TGTGCCAGCAGCGTTACACTAGCGGGGTCCCAAGAGACCCAGTACTTC. Its protein product is CASSVTLAGSQETQYF.

V is TRBV9 and J is TRBJ2-3, with D maybe TRBD2 (5 bases). Germline V gene lookup returns CDR1 SGDLS and CDR2 YYNGEE. V dropped 0 bases and J dropped 4 bases, with 12 bases sitting between them. The CDR3 runs to 15 residues. The DNA of the CDR3 is TGTGCCAGCAGCGTAGAACGGGGATGGGCAGATACGCAGTATTTT. It translates to CASSVERGWADTQYF.

The chain combines TRBV19 with TRBJ2-1; D might be TRBD1 (5 bases). CDR1 is LNHDA and CDR2 is SQIVND in the germline V gene (reference sequence). The CDR3 runs to 15 residues. The CDR3 bases are TGTGCGCAAAATCTACTGACAGAACGAAACAATGAGCAGTTCTTC. Its translation: CAQNLLTERNNEQFF. The complete variable domain, with remaining parts taken from reference TRBV19 and TRBJ2-1, reads DGGITQSPKYLFRKEGQNVTLSCEQNLNHDAMYWYRQDPGQGLRLIYYSQIVNDFQKGDIAEGYSVSREKKESFPLTVTSAQKNPTAFYLCAQNLLTERNNEQFFGPGTRLTVL.

The chain is built from TRBV27 and TRBJ2-7, with D possibly matching TRBD2 (6 bases). Trimming removed 2 bases at V and 6 bases at J, with 11 bases between. Germline lookup yields CDR1 MNHEY and CDR2 SMNVEV (reference sequence). The CDR3 covers 13 residues. In DNA form, the CDR3 reads TGTGCCAGCAGTTTACTCCGCGGGGTCGAGCAGTACTTC. Amino acids: CASSLLRGVEQYF.

This chain joins TRBV2 and TRBJ2-2; D not resolved. The CDR3 has 14 residues. V was clipped by 4 bases and J by 6 bases, with 12 bases between them. In germline, CDR1 is SNHLY, CDR2 FYNNEI. The DNA for the CDR3 is TGTGCCAGCAGTGTAGGCCTGGGCGCCGGGGAGCTGTTTTTT. Protein sequence: CASSVGLGAGELFF.

This clone was observed a few times. The chain has TRBV2 and TRBJ1-5, with 11 bases lining up with TRBD1. The junction had 4 bases not matched to a gene; V was cut back by 6 bases and J by 3 bases. CDR1 and CDR2 from the germline V gene are SNHLY and FYNNEI. The CDR3 totals 15 residues. The CDR3 bases are TGTGCCAGCAGCGGGACAGGGGGAATCAATCAGCCCCAGCATTTT. Translated: CASSGTGGINQPQHF.